A selection of T cell receptor beta chains follows, all from one sample in a study of blood T cell repertoires in COVID-19. The assay was immunoSEQ multiplex PCR, and TCRdb's table has in-frame clones only and misses some. The sample has about 190,000 clones; 80% to 85% are singletons. Sequenced input: PBMCs or T cells enriched from blood (not recorded which). The source is a woman aged 30 to 39 who had been exposed to COVID-19. CDR3s leave out the opening cysteine and the closing phenylalanine or tryptophan. Expanded clones get a size class; other rows say once, few or many, or leave the size out.

clone_size: NA
j_call: TRBJ2-7
v_call: TRBV27
cdr3_aa: ASSSRLQGFTYEQY

clone_size: NA
j_call: TRBJ1-2
v_call: TRBV5-8
cdr3_aa: ASSLDRRNYGYT

clone_size: NA
j_call: TRBJ1-5
v_call: TRBV6-4
cdr3_aa: ASSETGEGNQPQH

clone_size: NA
j_call: TRBJ1-1
v_call: TRBV6-5
cdr3_aa: ASRDRGYTEAF

clone_size: few
j_call: TRBJ2-6
v_call: TRBV9
cdr3_aa: ASSGDPPGLAGLIYSGANVLT

clone_size: many
j_call: TRBJ2-7
v_call: TRBV4-1
cdr3_aa: ASSQAASGNYEQY

clone_size: few
j_call: TRBJ2-7
v_call: TRBV28
cdr3_aa: ASSSLIFSVKDPWEQY

clone_size: NA
j_call: TRBJ1-1
v_call: TRBV5-4
cdr3_aa: ASSWKTGETTEAF

clone_size: NA
j_call: TRBJ2-7
v_call: TRBV7-2
cdr3_aa: ASSPSVRSYEQY

clone_size: NA
j_call: TRBJ1-3
v_call: TRBV4-1
cdr3_aa: ASSQPGQEPGNTIY

clone_size: NA
j_call: TRBJ2-5
v_call: TRBV6-5
cdr3_aa: ASSYSLGGGRETQY

clone_size: few
j_call: TRBJ2-7
v_call: TRBV7-8
cdr3_aa: ASSLPYRDRDGAYEQY

clone_size: NA
j_call: TRBJ1-1
v_call: TRBV5-4
cdr3_aa: ASSLAGAGTEAF

clone_size: few
j_call: TRBJ1-2
v_call: TRBV10-3
cdr3_aa: AIRDGTGEYGYT

clone_size: NA
j_call: TRBJ1-2
v_call: TRBV6-5
cdr3_aa: ASSYSAGGDGYT

clone_size: NA
j_call: TRBJ1-4
v_call: TRBV30
cdr3_aa: AWRSRETWNEKLF

clone_size: NA
j_call: TRBJ2-2
v_call: TRBV20-1
cdr3_aa: SASWQITGELF

clone_size: once
j_call: TRBJ1-6
v_call: TRBV11-2
cdr3_aa: ASSLWPLDPGRSPLH

clone_size: NA
j_call: TRBJ2-3
v_call: TRBV30
cdr3_aa: AWSSSSPGSFYTDTQY

clone_size: NA
j_call: TRBJ1-2
v_call: TRBV7-6
cdr3_aa: ASSLGSIGGGYT

clone_size: NA
j_call: TRBJ1-3
v_call: TRBV30
cdr3_aa: AWNDRPSGNTIY

clone_size: NA
j_call: TRBJ2-5
v_call: TRBV10-1
cdr3_aa: ASSEGTGRQETQY

clone_size: once
j_call: TRBJ1-1
v_call: TRBV30
cdr3_aa: AGRAGNTEAF

clone_size: NA
j_call: TRBJ1-4
v_call: TRBV9
cdr3_aa: ASGNGTGREKLF

clone_size: NA
j_call: TRBJ1-3
v_call: TRBV19
cdr3_aa: ASSILGTLSSGNTIY

clone_size: NA
j_call: TRBJ1-2
v_call: TRBV5-1
cdr3_aa: ASRTTSTGYGYT

clone_size: NA
j_call: TRBJ1-2
v_call: TRBV19
cdr3_aa: ATQQKNYGYT

clone_size: NA
j_call: TRBJ1-5
v_call: TRBV6-1
cdr3_aa: ASSDSLSNQPQH